This T cell receptor beta chain is drawn from a study of cytomegalovirus exposure and HLA in healthy donors. 13 Jbeta primers and 60 Vbeta primers were used for the PCR. Under the authors' procedure: Later, an analysis found roughly 80 million unique TCR beta chains, and some 10 million of these were shared. TCRdb's table, derived via immunoSEQ multiplex PCR, lists solely in-frame clones and lacks some. Clone size and V and J calls were adopted from that table, with D and trimming inferred from the DNA. The sample has about 110,000 clones, 65% to 90% seen once; the top ten hold roughly 2.3%. CDR1 and CDR2 from the germline V gene are MNHEY and SMNVEV (reference sequence). CDR3 length: 18 residues. V shed 3 bases, J shed 2 bases, and the junction held 14 bases outside the gene matches. Donors likely had unrecorded immune exposures despite being nominally healthy when sampled.

The material sequenced was PBMCs. This TCR was sampled from a woman aged 25 to 39 in good health and CMV-seronegative. This chain uses TRBV27 with TRBJ2-7; 9 bases are a match to TRBD2. The CDR3 DNA sequence: TGTGCCAGCAGTTTTAGGACAGCCGAGACTAGCGGAGCCTACGAGCAGTACTTC. This translates into CASSFRTAETSGAYEQYF.